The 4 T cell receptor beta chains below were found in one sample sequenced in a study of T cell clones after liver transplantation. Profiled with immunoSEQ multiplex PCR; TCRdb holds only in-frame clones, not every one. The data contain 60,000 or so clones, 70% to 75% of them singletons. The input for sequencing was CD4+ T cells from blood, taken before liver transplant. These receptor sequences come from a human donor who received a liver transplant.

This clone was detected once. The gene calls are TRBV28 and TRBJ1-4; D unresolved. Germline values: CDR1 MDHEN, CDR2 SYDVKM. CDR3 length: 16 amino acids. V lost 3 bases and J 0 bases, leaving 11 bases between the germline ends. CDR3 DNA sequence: TGTGCCAGCAGTTTCCTACAACAGTCAACTAATGAAAAACTGTTTTTT. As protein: CASSFLQQSTNEKLFF.

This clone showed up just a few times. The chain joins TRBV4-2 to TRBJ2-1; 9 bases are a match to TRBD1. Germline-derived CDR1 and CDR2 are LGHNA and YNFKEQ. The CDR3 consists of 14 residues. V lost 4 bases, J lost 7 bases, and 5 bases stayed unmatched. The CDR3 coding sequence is TGTGCCAGCAGCCTCTCCGGGACAGGGAATGAGCAGTTCTTC. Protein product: CASSLSGTGNEQFF.

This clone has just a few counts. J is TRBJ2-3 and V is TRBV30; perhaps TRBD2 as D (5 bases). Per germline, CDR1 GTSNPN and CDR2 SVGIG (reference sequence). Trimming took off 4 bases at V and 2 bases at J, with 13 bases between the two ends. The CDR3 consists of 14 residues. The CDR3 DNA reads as TGTGCCTGGACTAGCCTGATAACCACAGATACGCAGTATTTT. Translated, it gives CAWTSLITTDTQYF.

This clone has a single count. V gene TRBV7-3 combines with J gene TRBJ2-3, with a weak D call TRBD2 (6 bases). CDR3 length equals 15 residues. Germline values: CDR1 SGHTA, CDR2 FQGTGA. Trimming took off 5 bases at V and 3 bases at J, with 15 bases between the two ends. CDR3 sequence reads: CASSPWGGVTDTQYF. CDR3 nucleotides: TGTGCCAGCAGCCCCTGGGGCGGGGTGACAGATACGCAGTATTTT.